This TCR beta chain originates from a study of cytomegalovirus exposure and HLA in healthy donors. Study-wide points: The study listed some 160 cytomegalovirus-associated TCR beta chains.

As for this clone: Its antigen is unidentified.

The CDR3 is made up of 17 amino acids. Germline assignment: CDR1 SGHVS and CDR2 FNYEAQ. V lost 3 bases and J 0 bases, leaving 17 bases between the germline ends. Sequencing was performed with immunoSEQ multiplex PCR; in TCRdb, only in-frame clones are kept and a portion is missing. In the table there are 120,000 or so clones, around 90% of which are singletons. The sequencing sample was made of PBMCs. The chain has TRBV7-6 and TRBJ1-1; a weak D match, TRBD1 (5 bases). The receptor was isolated from a woman younger than 35 in good health and CMV-seronegative. The CDR3 protein is CASSFRPPGTMNTEAFF. The CDR3 DNA follows: TGTGCCAGCAGCTTTAGGCCTCCGGGGACTATGAACACTGAAGCTTTCTTT.